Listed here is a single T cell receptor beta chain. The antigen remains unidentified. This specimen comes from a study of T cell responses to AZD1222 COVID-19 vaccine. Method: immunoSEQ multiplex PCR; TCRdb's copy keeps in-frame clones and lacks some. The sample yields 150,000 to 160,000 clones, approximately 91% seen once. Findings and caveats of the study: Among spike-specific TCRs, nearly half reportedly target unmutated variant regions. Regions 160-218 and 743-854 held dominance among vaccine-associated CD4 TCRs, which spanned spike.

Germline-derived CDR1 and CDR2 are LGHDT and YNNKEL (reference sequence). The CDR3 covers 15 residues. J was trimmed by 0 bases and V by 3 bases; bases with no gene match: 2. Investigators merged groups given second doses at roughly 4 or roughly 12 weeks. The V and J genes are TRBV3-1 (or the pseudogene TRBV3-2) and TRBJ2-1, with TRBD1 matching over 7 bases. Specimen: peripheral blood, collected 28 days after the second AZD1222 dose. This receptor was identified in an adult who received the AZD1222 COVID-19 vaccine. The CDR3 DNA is TGTGCCAGCAGCCACCGACAGGGCTCCTACAATGAGCAGTTCTTC. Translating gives CASSHRQGSYNEQFF.